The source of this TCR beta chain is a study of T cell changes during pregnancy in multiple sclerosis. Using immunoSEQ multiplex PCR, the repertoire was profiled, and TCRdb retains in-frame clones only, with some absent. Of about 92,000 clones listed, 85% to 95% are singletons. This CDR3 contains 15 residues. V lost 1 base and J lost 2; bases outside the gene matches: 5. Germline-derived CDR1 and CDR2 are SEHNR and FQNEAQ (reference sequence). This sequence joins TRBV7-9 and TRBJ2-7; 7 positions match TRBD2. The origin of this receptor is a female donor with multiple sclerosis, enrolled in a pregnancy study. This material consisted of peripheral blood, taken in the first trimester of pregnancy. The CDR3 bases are TGTGCCAGCAGCTTAGGAGGGAGCGGGGCCTACGAGCAGTACTTC. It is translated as CASSLGGSGAYEQYF.